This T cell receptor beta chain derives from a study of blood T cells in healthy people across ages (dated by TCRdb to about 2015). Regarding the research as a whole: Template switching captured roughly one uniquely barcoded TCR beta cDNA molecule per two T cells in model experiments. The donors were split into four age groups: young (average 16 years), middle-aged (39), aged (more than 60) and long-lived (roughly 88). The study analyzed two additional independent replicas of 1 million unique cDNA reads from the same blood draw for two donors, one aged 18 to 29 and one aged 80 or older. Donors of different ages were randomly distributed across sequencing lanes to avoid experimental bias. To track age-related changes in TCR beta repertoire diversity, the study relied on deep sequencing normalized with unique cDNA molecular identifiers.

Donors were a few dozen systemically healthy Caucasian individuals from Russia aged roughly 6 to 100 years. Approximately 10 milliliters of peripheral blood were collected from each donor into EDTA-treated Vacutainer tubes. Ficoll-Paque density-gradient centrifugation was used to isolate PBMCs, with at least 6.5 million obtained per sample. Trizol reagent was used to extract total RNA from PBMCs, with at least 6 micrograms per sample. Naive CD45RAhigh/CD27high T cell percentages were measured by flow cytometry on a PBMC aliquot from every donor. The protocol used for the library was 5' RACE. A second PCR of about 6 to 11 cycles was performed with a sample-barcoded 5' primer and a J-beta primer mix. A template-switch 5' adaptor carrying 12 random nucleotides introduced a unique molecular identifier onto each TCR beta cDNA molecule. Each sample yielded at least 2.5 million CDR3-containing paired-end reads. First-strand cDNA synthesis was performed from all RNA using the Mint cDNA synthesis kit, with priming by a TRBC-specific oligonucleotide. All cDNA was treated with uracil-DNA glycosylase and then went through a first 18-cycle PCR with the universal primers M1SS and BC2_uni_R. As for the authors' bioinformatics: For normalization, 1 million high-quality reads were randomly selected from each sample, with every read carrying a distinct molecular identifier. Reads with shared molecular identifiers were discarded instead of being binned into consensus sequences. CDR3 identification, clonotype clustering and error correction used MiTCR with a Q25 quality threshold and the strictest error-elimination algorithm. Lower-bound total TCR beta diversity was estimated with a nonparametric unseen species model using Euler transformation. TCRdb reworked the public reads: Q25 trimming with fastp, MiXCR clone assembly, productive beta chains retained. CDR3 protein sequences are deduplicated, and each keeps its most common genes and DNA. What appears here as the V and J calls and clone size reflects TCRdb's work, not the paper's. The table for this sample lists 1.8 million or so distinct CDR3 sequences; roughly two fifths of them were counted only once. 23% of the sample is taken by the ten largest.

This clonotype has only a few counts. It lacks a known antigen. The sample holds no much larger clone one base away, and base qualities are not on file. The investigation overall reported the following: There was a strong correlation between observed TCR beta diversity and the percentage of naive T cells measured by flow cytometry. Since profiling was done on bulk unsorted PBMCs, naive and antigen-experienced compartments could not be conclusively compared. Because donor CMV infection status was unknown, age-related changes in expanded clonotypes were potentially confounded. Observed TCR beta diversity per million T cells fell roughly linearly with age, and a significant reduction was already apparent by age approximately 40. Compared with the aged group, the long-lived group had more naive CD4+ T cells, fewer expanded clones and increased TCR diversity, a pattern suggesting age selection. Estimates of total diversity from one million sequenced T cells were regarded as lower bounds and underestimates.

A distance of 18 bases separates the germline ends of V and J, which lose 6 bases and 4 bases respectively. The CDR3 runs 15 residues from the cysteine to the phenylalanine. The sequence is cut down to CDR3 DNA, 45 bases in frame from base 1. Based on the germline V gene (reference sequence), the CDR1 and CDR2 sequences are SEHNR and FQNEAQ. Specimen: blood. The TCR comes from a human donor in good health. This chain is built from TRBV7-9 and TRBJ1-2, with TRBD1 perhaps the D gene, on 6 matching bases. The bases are TGTGCCAGCAGGGGATTAACAGGGACTCCCTATGGCTACACCTTC. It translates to CASRGLTGTPYGYTF. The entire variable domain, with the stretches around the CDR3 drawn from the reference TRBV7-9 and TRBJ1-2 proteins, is DTGVSQNPRHKITKRGQNVTFRCDPISEHNRLYWYRQTLGQGPEFLTYFQNEAQLEKSRLLSDRFSAERPKGSFSTLEIQRTEQGDSAMYLCASRGLTGTPYGYTFGSGTRLTVV.